This record concerns one T cell receptor beta chain sequence. As yet, its antigen is unknown. This sample stems from a study of T cells after posttransplantation cyclophosphamide. This CDR3 is built from 16 residues. Germline V lookup: CDR1 LNHDA, CDR2 SQIVND (reference sequence). With V trimmed by 3 bases and J by 0 bases, 7 bases remained unmatched. Clones were sequenced by immunoSEQ multiplex PCR, and TCRdb holds only the in-frame ones, with some missing. The data contain some 64,000 clones, around 93% of them singletons. General study results and limits: After PTCy, TRB diversity resembled that of CNI/methotrexate controls. TRB overlap between skin or GI tissue T cells and blood was limited.

The sample was PBMCs. The gene calls are TRBV19 and TRBJ2-7; 8 nucleotides align to TRBD2. This TCR was recovered from a woman in her 30s in good health and a related stem cell transplant donor. The CDR3 loop is CASSIRGGRNSYEQYF. CDR3 DNA: TGTGCCAGTAGTATCCGGGGGGGGCGTAACTCCTACGAGCAGTACTTC.